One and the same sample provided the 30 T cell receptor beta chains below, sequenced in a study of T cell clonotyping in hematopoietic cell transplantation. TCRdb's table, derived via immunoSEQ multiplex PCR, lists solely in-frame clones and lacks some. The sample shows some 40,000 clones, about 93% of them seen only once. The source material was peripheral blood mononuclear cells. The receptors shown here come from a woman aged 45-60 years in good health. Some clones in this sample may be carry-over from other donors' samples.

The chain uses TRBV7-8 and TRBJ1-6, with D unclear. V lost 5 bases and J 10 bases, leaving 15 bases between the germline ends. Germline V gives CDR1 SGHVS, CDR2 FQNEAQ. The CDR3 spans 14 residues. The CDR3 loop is CASSPVLAESPLHF. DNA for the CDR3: TGTGCCAGCAGCCCGGTGCTCGCAGAATCACCCCTCCACTTT.

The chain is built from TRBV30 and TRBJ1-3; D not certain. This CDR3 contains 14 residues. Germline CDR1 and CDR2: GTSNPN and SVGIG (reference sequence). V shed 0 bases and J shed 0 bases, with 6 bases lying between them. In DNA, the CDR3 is TGTGCCTGGAGTGTGTCTAGCTCTGGAAACACCATATATTTT. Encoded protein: CAWSVSSSGNTIYF.

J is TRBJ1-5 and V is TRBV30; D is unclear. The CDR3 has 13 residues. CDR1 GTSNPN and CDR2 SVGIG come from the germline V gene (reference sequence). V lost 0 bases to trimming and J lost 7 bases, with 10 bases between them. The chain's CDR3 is CAWSVQHGQPQHF. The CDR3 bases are TGTGCCTGGAGTGTACAGCACGGCCAGCCCCAGCATTTT.

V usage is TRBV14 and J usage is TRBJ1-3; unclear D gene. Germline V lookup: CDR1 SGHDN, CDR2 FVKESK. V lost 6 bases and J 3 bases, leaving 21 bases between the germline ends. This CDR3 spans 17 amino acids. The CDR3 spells CASRPRGGVSGGNTIYF. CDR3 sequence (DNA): TGTGCCAGCAGACCCCGAGGAGGAGTTTCGGGTGGAAACACCATATATTTT.

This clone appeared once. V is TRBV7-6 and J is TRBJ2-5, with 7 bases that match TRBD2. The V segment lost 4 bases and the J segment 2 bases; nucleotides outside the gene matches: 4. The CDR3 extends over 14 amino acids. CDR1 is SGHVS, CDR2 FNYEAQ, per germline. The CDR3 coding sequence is TGTGCCAGCAGCTCTGGGACTACTCAAGAGACCCAGTACTTC. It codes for CASSSGTTQETQYF.

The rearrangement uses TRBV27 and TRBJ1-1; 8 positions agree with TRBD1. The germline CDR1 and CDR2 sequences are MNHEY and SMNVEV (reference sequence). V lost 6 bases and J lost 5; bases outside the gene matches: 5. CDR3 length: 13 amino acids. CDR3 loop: CASRLTGGTEAFF. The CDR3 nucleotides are TGTGCCAGCAGATTAACAGGGGGGACTGAAGCTTTCTTT.

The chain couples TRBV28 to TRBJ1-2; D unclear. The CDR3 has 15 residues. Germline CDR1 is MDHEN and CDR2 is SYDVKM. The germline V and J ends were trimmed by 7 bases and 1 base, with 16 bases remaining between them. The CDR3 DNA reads TGTGCCAGCACCCAGGACGTAGACCATAACTATGGCTACACCTTC. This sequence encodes CASTQDVDHNYGYTF.

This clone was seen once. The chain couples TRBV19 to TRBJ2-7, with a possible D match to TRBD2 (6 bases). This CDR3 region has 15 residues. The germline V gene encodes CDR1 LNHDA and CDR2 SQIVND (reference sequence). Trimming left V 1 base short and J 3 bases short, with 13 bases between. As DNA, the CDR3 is TGTGCCAGTAGTATAGCCCCGGGACTCAACTACGAGCAGTACTTC. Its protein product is CASSIAPGLNYEQYF.

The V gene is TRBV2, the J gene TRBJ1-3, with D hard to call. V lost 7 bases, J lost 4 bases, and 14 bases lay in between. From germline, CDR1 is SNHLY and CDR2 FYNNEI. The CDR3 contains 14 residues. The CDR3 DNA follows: TGTGCCAGCATGGCCCGACATCGGGGAAACACCATATATTTT. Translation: CASMARHRGNTIYF.

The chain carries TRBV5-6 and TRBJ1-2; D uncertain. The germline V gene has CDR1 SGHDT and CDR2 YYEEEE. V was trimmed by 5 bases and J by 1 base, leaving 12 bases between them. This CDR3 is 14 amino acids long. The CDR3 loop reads CASSLTGVNYGYTF. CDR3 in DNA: TGTGCCAGCAGTTTGACGGGAGTTAACTATGGCTACACCTTC. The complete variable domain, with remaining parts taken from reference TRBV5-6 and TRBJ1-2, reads DAGVTQSPTHLIKTRGQQVTLRCSPKSGHDTVSWYQQALGQGPQFIFQYYEEEERQRGNFPDRFSGHQFPNYSSELNVNALLLGDSALYLCASSLTGVNYGYTFGSGTRLTVV.

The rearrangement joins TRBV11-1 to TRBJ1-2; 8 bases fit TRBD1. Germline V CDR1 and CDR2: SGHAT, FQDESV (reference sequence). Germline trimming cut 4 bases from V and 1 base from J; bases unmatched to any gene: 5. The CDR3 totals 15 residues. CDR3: CASSSGQGLNYGYTF. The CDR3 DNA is TGTGCCAGCAGCTCAGGACAGGGACTTAACTATGGCTACACCTTC. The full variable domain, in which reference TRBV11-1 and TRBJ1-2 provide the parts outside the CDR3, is EAEVAQSPRYKITEKSQAVAFWCDPISGHATLYWYRQILGQGPELLVQFQDESVVDDSQLPKDRFSAERLKGVDSTLKIQPAELGDSAMYLCASSSGQGLNYGYTFGSGTRLTVV.

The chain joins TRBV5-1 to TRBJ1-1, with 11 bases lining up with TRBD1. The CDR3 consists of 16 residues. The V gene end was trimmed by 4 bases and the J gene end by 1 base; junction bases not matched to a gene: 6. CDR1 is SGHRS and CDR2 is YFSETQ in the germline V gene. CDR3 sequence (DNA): TGCGCCAGCAGCCCGGGACAGGGGGGCTCGAACACTGAAGCTTTCTTT. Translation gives CASSPGQGGSNTEAFF. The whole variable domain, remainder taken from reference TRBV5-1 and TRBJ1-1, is KAGVTQTPRYLIKTRGQQVTLSCSPISGHRSVSWYQQTPGQGLQFLFEYFSETQRNKGNFPGRFSGRQFSNSRSEMNVSTLELGDSALYLCASSPGQGGSNTEAFFGQGTRLTVV.

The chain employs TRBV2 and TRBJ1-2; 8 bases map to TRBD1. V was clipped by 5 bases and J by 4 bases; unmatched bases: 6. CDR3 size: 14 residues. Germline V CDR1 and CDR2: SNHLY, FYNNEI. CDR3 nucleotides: TGTGCCAGCAGTAACGACAGGGGCGGCTATGGCTACACCTTC. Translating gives CASSNDRGGYGYTF.

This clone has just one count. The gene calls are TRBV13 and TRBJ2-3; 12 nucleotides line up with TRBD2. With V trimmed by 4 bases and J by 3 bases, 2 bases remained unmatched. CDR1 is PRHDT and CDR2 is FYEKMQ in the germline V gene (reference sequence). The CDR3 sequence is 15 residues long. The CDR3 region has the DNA TGTGCCAGCAGCTCCGGACTAGCGGGGACAGATACGCAGTATTTT. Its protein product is CASSSGLAGTDTQYF. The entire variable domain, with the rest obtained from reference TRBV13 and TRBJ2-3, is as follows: AAGVIQSPRHLIKEKRETATLKCYPIPRHDTVYWYQQGPGQDPQFLISFYEKMQSDKGSIPDRFSAQQFSDYHSELNMSSLELGDSALYFCASSSGLAGTDTQYFGPGTRLTVL.

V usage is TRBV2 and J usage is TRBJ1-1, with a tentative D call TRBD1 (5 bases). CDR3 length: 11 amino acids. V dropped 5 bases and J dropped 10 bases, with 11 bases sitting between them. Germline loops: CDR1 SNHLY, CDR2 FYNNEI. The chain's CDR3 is CASSYGRGAFF. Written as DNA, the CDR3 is TGTGCCAGCAGTTACGGGAGGGGAGCTTTCTTT.

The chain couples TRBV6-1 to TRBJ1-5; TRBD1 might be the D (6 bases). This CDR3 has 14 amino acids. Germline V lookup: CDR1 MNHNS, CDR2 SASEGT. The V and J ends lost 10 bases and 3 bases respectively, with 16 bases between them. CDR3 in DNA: TGTGCCACCCGCACAGGGTATGACAATCAGCCCCAGCATTTT. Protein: CATRTGYDNQPQHF.

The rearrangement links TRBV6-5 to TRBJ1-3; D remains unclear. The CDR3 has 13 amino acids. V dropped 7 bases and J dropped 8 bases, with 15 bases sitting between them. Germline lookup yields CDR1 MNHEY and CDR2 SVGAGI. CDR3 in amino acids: CASTRSASDTIYF. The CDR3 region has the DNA TGTGCCAGCACTCGGTCCGCCAGCGACACCATATATTTT.

This chain's CDR3 is CASSSTGGEVPLHF. CDR3 in DNA: TGTGCCAGCAGCTCGACAGGGGGCGAGGTACCCCTCCACTTT. V gene TRBV7-2 combines with J gene TRBJ1-6; 10 bases are a match to TRBD1. The V gene end was trimmed by 4 bases and the J gene end by 12 bases; junction bases not matched to a gene: 6. The length of the CDR3 is 14 residues. The germline V gene has CDR1 SGHTA and CDR2 FQGNSA. The full variable domain, with the rest looked up from reference TRBV7-2 and TRBJ1-6, is GAGVSQSPSNKVTEKGKDVELRCDPISGHTALYWYRQSLGQGLEFLIYFQGNSAPDKSGLPSDRFSAERTGGSVSTLTIQRTQQEDSAVYLCASSSTGGEVPLHFGNGTRLTVT.

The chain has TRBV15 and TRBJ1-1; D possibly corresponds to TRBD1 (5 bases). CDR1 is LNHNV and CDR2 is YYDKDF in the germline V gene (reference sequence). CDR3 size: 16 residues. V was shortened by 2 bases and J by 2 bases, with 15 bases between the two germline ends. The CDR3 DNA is TGTGCCACCAGCAGAAGCTGGGACGTATTAAACACTGAAGCTTTCTTT. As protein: CATSRSWDVLNTEAFF.

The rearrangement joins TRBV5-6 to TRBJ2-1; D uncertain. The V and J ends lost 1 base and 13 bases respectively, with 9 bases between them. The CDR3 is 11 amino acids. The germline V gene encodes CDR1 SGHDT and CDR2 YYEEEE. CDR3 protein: CASSLKEYQFF. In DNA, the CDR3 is TGTGCCAGCAGCTTGAAAGAATACCAGTTCTTC.

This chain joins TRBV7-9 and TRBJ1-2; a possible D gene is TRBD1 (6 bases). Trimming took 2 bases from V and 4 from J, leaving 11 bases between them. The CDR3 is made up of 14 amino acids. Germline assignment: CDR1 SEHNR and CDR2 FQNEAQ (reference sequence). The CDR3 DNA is TGTGCCAGCAGCTTACTGGGGGCAGGCTATGGCTACACCTTC. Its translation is CASSLLGAGYGYTF.

This CDR3 is CASSLTLNTEAFF. In DNA, the CDR3 is TGTGCCAGCAGCCTAACATTGAACACTGAAGCTTTCTTT. The J gene is TRBJ1-1, the V gene TRBV7-2; D not certain. The CDR3 has 13 residues. Trimming took off 5 bases at V and 0 bases at J, with 7 bases between the two ends. CDR1 SGHTA and CDR2 FQGNSA come from the germline V gene.

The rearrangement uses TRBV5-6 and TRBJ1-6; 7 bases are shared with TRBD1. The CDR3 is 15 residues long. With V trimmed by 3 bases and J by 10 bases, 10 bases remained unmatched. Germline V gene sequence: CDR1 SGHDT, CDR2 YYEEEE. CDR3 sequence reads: CASSSPDRRSSPLHF. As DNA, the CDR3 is TGTGCCAGCAGCTCACCGGACAGGCGTTCGTCACCCCTCCACTTT.

The CDR3 protein is CASSVGDRYYGYTF. DNA of the CDR3: TGTGCCAGCAGCGTCGGGGACCGATACTATGGCTACACCTTC. This rearrangement joins TRBV9 to TRBJ1-2; possible D gene TRBD1, 5 bases. The CDR3 consists of 14 residues. The V gene lost 2 bases and the J gene lost 3 bases, with 11 bases spanning the gap. Per germline, CDR1 SGDLS and CDR2 YYNGEE.

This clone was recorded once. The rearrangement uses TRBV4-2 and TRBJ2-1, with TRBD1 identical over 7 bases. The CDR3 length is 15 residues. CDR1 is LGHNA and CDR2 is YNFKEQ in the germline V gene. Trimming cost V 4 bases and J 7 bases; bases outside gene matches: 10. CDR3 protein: CASSLSRDRLNEQFF. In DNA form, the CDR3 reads TGTGCCAGCAGCCTATCAAGGGACAGACTTAATGAGCAGTTCTTC.

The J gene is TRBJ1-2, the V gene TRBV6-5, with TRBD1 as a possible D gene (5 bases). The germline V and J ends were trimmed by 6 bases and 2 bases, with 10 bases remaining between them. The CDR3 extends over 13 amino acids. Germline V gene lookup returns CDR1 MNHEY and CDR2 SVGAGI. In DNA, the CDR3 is TGTGCCAGCAGCTACGGACACAACTATGGCTACACCTTC. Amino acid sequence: CASSYGHNYGYTF.

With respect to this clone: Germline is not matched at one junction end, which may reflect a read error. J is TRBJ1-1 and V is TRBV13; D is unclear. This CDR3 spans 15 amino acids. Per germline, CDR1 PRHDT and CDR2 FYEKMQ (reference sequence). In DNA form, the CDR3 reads TGTGCCAGCAGCCTAGGGTTGGGAAGGGACACTGAAGCTTTCTTT. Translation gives CASSLGLGRDTEAFF.

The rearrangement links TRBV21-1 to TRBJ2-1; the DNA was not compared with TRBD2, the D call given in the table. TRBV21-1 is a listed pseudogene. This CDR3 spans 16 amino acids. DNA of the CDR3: TGTGCCAGCAGCAAGATCGTGCCTAGCTCCTACAATGAGCAGTTCTTC. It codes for CASSKIVPSSYNEQFF.

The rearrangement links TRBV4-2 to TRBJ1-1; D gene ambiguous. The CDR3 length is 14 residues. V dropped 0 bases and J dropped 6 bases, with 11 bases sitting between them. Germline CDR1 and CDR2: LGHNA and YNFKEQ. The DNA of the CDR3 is TGTGCCAGCAGCCAAGATATAGAGCTCCCTGAAGCTTTCTTT. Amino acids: CASSQDIELPEAFF.

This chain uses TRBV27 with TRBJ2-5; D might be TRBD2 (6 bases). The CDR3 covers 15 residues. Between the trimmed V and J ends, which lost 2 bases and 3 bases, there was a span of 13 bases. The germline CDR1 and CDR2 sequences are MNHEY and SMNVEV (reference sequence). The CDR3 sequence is CASSLIRGSKETQYF. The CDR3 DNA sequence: TGTGCCAGCAGTTTAATTCGGGGGTCGAAAGAGACCCAGTACTTC.